This TCR beta chain comes out of a study of multiple sclerosis patients with progressive multifocal leukoencephalopathy. Whole-study context: Longitudinal control samples came from natalizumab-treated multiple sclerosis patients without PML. The study's findings and limits: PML-onset expanded TRB clones were detectable before and during natalizumab therapy. Most PML patients had lower entropy, suggesting less diverse TRB repertoires.

The V and J ends lost 2 bases and 2 bases, in that order; junction bases with no gene match: 1. This CDR3 has 14 residues. Per germline, CDR1 WSHSY and CDR2 SAAADI. Time point noted: before natalizumab initiation. Before the first natalizumab infusion, T0 blood samples were taken. Clones were sequenced by immunoSEQ multiplex PCR, and TCRdb holds only the in-frame ones, with some missing. This table has fewer than 35,000 clones, around 92% appearing once. A word on this clone: Antigen unknown.

This chain links TRBV10-2 with TRBJ2-7; 9 nucleotides match TRBD1. The source of this sequence is a man aged 30 to 39 with multiple sclerosis. Sequencing was carried out using PBMCs. The CDR3 reads CASSERDRAYEQYF. In nucleotides, the CDR3 is TGCGCCAGCAGTGAGAGGGACAGGGCCTACGAGCAGTACTTC.